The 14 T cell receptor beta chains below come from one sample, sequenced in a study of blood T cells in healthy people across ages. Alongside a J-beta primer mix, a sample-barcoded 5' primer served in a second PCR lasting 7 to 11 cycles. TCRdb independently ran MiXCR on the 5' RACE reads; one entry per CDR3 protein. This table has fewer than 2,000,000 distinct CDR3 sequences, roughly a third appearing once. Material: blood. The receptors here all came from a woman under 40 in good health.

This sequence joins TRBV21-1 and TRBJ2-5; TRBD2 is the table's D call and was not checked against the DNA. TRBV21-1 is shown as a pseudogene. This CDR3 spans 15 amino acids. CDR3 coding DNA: TGTGCCAGCAGCAAAGGATCTAGCGGGGAAGGGGAGCAGTACTTC. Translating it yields CASSKGSSGEGEQYF.

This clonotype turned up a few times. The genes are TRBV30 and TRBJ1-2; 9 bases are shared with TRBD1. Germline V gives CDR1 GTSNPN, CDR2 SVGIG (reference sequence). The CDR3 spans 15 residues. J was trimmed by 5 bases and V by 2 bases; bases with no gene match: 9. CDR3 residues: CAWSYTGGATYGYTF. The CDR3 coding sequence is TGTGCCTGGAGTTATACAGGGGGCGCGACATATGGCTACACCTTC.

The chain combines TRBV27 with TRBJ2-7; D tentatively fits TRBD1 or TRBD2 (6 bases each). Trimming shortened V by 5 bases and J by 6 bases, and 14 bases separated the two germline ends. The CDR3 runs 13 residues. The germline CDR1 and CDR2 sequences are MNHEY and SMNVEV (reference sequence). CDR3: CASSVRGPLEQYF. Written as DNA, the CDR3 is TGTGCCAGCAGTGTACGGGGGCCGCTCGAGCAGTACTTC.

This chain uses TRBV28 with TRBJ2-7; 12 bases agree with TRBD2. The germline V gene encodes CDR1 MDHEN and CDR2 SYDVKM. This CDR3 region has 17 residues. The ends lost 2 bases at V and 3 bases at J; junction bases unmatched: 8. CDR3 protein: CASSLRPPTSGSYEQYF. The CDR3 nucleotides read TGTGCCAGCAGTTTAAGACCACCGACTAGCGGGAGCTACGAGCAGTACTTC.

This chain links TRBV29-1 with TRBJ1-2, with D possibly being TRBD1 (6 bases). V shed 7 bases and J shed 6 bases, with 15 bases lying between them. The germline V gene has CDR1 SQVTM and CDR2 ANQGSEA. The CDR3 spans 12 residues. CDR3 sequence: CSDRAGDHGYTF. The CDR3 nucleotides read TGCAGCGACAGGGCTGGCGACCATGGCTACACCTTC.

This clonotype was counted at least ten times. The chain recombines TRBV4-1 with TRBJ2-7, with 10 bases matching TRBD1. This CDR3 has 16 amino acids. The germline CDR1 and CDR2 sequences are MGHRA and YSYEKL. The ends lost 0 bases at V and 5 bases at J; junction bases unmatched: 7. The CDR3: CASSQERRQGANEQYF. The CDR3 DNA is TGCGCCAGCAGCCAAGAGAGGAGACAGGGGGCGAACGAGCAGTACTTC.

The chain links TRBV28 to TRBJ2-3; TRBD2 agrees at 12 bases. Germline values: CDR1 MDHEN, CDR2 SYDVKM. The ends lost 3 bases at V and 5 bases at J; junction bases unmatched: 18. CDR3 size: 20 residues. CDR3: CASSFSLGTSGPRSEDTQYF. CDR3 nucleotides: TGTGCCAGCAGTTTCTCCCTTGGGACTAGCGGGCCCCGCTCTGAAGATACGCAGTATTTT.

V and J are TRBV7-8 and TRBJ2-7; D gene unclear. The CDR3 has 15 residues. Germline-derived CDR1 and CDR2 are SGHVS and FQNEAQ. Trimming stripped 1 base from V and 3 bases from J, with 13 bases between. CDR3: CASSLERNSNYEQYF. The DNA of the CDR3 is TGTGCCAGCAGCTTAGAACGGAACTCTAACTACGAGCAGTACTTC.

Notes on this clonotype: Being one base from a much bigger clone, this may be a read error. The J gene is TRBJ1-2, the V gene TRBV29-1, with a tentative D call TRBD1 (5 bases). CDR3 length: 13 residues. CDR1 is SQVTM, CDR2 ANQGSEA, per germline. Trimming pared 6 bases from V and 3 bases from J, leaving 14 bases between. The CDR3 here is CSVGRDEYYGYTF. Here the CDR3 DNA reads TGCAGCGTAGGCAGGGACGAGTACTATGGCTACACCTTC. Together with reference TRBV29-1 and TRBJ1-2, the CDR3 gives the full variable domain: SAVISQKPSRDICQRGTSLTIQCQVDSQVTMMFWYRQQPGQSLTLIATANQGSEATYESGFVIDKFPISRPNLTFSTLTVSNMSPEDSSIYLCSVGRDEYYGYTFGSGTRLTVV.

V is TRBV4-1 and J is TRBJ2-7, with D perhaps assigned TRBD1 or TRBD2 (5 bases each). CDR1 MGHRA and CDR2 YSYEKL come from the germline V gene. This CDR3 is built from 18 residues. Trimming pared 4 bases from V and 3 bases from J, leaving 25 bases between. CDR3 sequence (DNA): TGCGCCAGCAGCCGGCACGGGGCAAAAGGTCCCTCTAGCTACGAGCAGTACTTC. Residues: CASSRHGAKGPSSYEQYF.

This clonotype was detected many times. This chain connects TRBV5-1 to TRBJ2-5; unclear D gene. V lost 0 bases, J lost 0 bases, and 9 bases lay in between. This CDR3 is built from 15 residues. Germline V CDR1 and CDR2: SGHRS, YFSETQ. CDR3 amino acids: CASSLESAYQETQYF. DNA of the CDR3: TGCGCCAGCAGCTTGGAGTCAGCGTACCAAGAGACCCAGTACTTC.

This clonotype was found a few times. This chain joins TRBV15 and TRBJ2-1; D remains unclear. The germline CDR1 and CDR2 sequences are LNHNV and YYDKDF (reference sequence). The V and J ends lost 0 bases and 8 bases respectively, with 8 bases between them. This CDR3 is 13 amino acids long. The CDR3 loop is CATSRDPQDEQFF. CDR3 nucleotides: TGTGCCACCAGCAGAGATCCTCAGGATGAGCAGTTCTTC.

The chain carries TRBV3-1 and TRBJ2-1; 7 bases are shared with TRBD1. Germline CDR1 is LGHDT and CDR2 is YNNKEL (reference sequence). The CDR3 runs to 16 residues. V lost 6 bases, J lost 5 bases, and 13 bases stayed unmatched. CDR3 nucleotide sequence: TGTGCCAGCAGGCGATCGGCCGGGACAGCGCACAATGAGCAGTTCTTC. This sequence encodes CASRRSAGTAHNEQFF.

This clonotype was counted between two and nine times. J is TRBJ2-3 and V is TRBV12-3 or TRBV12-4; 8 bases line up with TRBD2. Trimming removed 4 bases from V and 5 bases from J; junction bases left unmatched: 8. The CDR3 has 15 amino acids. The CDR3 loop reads CASSYGGATLDTQYF. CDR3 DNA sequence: TGTGCCAGCAGTTACGGGGGGGCAACCTTAGATACGCAGTATTTT.